This T cell receptor beta chain was sequenced during a study of T cells after somatic rescue of genetic block. The germline CDR1 and CDR2 sequences are SNHLY and FYNNEI. This CDR3 region has 14 residues. Between the trimmed V and J ends, which lost 5 bases and 1 base, there was a span of 11 bases. This clone occurred a few times. Clones were read by immunoSEQ multiplex PCR, and TCRdb kept only the in-frame ones, dropping some. The top ten hold about 3% of the sample, which has roughly 71,000 clones, roughly 90% seen once. Sample: peripheral blood mononuclear cells (PBMCs). This TCR was sampled from a man aged 25-40 years. The V call is TRBV2, the J call TRBJ1-1, with D possibly being TRBD1 (6 bases). CDR3 region: CASSRQARNTEAFF. The DNA of the CDR3 is TGTGCCAGCAGTCGACAGGCCCGGAACACTGAAGCTTTCTTT.